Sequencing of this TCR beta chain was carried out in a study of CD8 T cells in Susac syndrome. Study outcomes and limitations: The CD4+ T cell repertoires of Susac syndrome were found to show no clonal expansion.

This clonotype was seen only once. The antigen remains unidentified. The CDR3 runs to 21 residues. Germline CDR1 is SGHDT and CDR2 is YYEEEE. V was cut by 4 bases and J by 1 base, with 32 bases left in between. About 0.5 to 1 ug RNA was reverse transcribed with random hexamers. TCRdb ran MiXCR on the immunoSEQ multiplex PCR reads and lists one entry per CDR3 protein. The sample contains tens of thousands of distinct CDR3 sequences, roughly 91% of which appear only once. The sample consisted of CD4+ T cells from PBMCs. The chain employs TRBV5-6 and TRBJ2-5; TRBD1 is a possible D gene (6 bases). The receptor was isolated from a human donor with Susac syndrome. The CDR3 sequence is CASSLVQYMGRQATPQETQYF. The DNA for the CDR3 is TGTGCCAGCAGCCTCGTCCAATACATGGGTCGACAGGCTACCCCCCAAGAGACCCAGTACTTC.